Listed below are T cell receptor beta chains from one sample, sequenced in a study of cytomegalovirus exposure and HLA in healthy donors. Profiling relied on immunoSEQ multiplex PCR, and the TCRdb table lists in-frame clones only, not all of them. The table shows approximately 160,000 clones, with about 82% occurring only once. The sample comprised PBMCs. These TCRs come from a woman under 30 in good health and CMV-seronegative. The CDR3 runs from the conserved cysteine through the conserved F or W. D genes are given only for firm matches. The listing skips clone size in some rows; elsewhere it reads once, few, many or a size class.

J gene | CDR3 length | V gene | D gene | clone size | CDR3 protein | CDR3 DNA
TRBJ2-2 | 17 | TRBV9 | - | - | CASSVGWGLPNTGELFF | TGTGCCAGCAGCGTAGGTTGGGGCCTCCCTAACACCGGGGAGCTGTTTTTT
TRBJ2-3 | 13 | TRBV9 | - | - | CASSVSGTDTQYF | TGTGCCAGCAGCGTTTCAGGCACAGATACGCAGTATTTT
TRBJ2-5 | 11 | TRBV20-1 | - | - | CSCSLEKTQYF | TGCAGTTGCTCTCTAGAAAAGACCCAGTACTTC
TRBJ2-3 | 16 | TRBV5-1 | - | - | CASSLGATPIGDTQYF | TGCGCCAGCAGCCTGGGGGCTACTCCAATCGGAGATACGCAGTATTTT
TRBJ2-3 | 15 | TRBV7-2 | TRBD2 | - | CASSLGGGRADTQYF | TGTGCCAGCAGCTTGGGGGGAGGGCGGGCAGATACGCAGTATTTT
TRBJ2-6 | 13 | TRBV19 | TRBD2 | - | CASRPGGFNVLTF | TGTGCCAGTAGGCCGGGGGGGTTCAACGTCCTGACTTTC
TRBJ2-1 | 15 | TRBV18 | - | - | CASSPRGLPYNEQFF | TGTGCCAGCTCACCACGAGGGTTACCCTACAATGAGCAGTTCTTC
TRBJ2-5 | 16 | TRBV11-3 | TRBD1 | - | CASSLGTGASEETQYF | TGTGCCAGCAGCTTGGGGACAGGGGCGTCGGAAGAGACCCAGTACTTC
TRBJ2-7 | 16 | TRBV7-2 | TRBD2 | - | CASSFSGTSGSGEQYF | TGTGCCAGCAGTTTTTCCGGGACTAGCGGGAGTGGAGAGCAGTACTTC
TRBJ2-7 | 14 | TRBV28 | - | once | CASSSPGQSYEQYF | TGTGCCAGCAGCTCGCCGGGACAATCCTACGAGCAGTACTTC
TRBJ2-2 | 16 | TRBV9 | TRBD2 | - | CASSYGLAGNTGELFF | TGTGCCAGCAGTTATGGACTAGCGGGAAACACCGGGGAGCTGTTTTTT
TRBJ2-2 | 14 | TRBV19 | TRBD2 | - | CASSPLAGGTGLFF | TGTGCCAGTAGTCCTCTAGCGGGGGGGACGGGGCTGTTTTTT
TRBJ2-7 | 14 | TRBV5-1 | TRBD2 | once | CASRRLAGVYEQYF | TGCGCCAGCAGACGACTAGCGGGAGTCTACGAGCAGTACTTC
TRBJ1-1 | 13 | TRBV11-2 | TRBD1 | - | CASSLRQGVEAFF | TGTGCCAGCAGCTTAAGACAGGGGGTTGAAGCTTTCTTT
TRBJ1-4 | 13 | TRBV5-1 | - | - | CASSLVINEKLFF | TGCGCCAGCAGCTTGGTCATTAATGAAAAACTGTTTTTT
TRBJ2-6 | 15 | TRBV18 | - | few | CASSPISAGANVLTF | TGTGCCAGCTCGCCAATCTCCGCTGGGGCCAACGTCCTGACTTTC
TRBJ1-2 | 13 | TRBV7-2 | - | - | CASSLARGYGYTF | TGTGCCAGCAGCTTAGCCAGGGGCTATGGCTACACCTTC
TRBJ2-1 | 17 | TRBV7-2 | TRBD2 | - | CASSLASAGVTYNEQFF | TGTGCCAGCAGCTTAGCGTCAGCGGGAGTGACCTACAATGAGCAGTTCTTC
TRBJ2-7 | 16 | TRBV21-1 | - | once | CASSKVTAGRSYEQYF | TGTGCCAGCAGCAAAGTAACCGCGGGACGGTCCTACGAGCAGTACTTC
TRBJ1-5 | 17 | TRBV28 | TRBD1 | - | CASSGQGDPPGNQPQHF | TGTGCCAGCTCCGGACAGGGCGATCCACCTGGCAATCAGCCCCAGCATTTT
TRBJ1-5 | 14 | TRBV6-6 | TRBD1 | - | CASTSGTGYQPQHF | TGTGCCAGCACCTCCGGGACAGGGTATCAGCCCCAGCATTTT
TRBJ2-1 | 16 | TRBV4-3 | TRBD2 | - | CASSPGLAGGPGAAFF | TGCGCCAGCAGCCCGGGACTAGCGGGAGGGCCAGGTGCGGCGTTCTTC
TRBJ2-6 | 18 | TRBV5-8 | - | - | CASSLEGGAVSGANVLTF | TGTGCCAGCAGCTTGGAAGGGGGGGCGGTCTCTGGGGCCAACGTCCTGACTTTC
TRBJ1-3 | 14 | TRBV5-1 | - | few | CASREQISGNTIYF | TGCGCCAGCAGGGAACAGATCTCTGGAAACACCATATATTTT
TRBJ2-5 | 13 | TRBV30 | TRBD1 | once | CAWSVKGAETQYF | TGTGCCTGGAGTGTAAAGGGGGCCGAGACCCAGTACTTC
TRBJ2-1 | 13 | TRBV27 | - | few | CASSFFSYNEQFF | TGTGCCAGCAGTTTTTTTTCTTACAATGAGCAGTTCTTC
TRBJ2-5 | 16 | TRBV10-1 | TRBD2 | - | CASSEFAGAVGETQYF | TGCGCCAGCAGTGAGTTTGCGGGAGCAGTGGGAGAGACCCAGTACTTC